This note documents a single T cell receptor beta chain sequence. Its target is unknown. Produced via immunoSEQ multiplex PCR; TCRdb's table is partial and in-frame only. In the table there are around 71,000 clones, 80% of which are singletons. These data are taken from a study of T cell responses to AZD1222 COVID-19 vaccine. Study-level results: Donors were mostly white British, more females; clonal diversity possibly underestimated.

The CDR3 is made up of 13 amino acids. The clonotype comes from an adult who received the AZD1222 COVID-19 vaccine. Sequenced here: peripheral blood, sampled 28 days after the second AZD1222 dose. The genes are TRBV21-1 and TRBJ1-2; TRBD1 is the table's D call, not checked against the DNA. TRBV21-1 is given as a pseudogene. The DNA of the CDR3 is TGTGCCAGCAGCGGGACAGCTAACTATGGCTACACCTTC. As protein: CASSGTANYGYTF.